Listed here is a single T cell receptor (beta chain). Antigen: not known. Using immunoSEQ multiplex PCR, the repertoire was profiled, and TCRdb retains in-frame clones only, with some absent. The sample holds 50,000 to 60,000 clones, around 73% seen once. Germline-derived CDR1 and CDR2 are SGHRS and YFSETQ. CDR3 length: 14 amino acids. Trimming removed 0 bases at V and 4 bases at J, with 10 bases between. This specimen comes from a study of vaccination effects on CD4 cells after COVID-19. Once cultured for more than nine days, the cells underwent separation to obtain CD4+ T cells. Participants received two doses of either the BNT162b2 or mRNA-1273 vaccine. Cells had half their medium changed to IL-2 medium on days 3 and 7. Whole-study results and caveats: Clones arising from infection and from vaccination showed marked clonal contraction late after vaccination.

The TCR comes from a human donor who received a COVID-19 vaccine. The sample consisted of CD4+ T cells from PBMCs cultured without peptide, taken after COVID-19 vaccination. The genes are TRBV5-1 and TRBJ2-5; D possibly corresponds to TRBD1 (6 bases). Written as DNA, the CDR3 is TGCGCCAGCAGCTTGGACAGGGCGGGAGAGACCCAGTACTTC. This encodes CASSLDRAGETQYF.